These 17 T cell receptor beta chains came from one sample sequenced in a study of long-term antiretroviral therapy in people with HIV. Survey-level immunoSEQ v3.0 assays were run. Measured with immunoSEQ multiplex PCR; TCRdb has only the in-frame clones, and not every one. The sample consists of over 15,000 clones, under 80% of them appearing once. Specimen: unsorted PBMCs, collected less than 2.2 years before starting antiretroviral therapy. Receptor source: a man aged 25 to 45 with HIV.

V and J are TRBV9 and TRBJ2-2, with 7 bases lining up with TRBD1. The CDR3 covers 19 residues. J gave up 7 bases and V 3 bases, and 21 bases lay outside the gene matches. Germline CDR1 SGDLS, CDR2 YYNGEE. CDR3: CASSEKPGQTLVNIGELFF. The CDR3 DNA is TGTGCCAGCAGCGAGAAACCGGGACAGACCCTTGTGAATATCGGGGAGCTGTTTTTT.

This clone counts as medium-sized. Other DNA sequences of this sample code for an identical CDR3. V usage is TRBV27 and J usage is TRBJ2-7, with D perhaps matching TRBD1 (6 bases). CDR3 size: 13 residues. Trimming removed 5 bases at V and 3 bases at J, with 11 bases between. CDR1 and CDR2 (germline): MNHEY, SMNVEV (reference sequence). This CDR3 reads CASSRTGRYEQYF. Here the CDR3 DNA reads TGTGCCAGCAGTCGAACAGGGCGCTACGAGCAGTACTTC.

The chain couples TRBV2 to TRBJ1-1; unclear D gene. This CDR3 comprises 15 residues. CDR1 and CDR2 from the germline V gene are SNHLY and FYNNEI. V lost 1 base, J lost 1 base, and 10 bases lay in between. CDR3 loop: CASSEVGNGNTEAFF. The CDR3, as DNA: TGTGCCAGCAGTGAAGTAGGGAATGGGAACACTGAAGCTTTCTTT.

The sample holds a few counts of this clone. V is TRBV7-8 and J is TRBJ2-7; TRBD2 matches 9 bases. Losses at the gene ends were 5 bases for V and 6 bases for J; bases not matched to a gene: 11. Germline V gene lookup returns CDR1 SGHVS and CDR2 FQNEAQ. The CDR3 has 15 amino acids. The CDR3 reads CASSAVGLAISEQYF. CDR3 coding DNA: TGTGCCAGCAGCGCCGTGGGACTAGCAATCTCCGAGCAGTACTTC.

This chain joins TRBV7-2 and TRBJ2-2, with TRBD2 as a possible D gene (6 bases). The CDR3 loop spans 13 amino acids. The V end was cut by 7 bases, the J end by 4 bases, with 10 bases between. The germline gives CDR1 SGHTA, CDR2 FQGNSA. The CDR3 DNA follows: TGTGCCAGCATAGCGGTGAGCACCGGGGAGCTGTTTTTT. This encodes CASIAVSTGELFF.

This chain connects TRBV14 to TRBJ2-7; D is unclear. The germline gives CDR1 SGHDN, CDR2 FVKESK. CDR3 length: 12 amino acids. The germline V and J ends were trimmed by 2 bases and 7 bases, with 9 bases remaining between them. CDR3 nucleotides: TGTGCCAGCAGCCAATACGTATTTGAGCAGTACTTC. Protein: CASSQYVFEQYF.

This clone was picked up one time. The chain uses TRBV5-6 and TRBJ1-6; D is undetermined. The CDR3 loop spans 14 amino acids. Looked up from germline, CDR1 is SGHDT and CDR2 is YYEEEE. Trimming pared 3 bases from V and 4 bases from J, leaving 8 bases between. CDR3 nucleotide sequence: TGTGCCAGCAGCTCAAAGATATATAATTCACCCCTCCACTTT. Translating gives CASSSKIYNSPLHF.

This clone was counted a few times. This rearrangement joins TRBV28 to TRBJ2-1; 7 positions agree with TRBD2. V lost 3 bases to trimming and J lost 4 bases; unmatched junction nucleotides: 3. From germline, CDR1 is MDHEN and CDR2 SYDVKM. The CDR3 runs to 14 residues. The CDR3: CASSLGGKYNEQFF. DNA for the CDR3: TGTGCCAGCAGTTTGGGGGGGAAGTACAATGAGCAGTTCTTC.

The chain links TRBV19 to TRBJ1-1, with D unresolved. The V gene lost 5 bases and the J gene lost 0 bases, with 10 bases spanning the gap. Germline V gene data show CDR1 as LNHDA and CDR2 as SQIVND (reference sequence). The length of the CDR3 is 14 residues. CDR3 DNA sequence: TGTGCCAGTAGTGCCCTAACGGTGAACACTGAAGCTTTCTTT. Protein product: CASSALTVNTEAFF. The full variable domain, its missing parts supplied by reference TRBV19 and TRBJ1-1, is DGGITQSPKYLFRKEGQNVTLSCEQNLNHDAMYWYRQDPGQGLRLIYYSQIVNDFQKGDIAEGYSVSREKKESFPLTVTSAQKNPTAFYLCASSALTVNTEAFFGQGTRLTVV.

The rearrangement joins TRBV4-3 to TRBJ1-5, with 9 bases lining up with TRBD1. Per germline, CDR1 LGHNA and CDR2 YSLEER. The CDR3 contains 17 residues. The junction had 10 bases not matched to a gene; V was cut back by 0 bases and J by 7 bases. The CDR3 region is CASSQEALGQGGQPQHF. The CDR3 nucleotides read TGCGCCAGCAGCCAAGAGGCGTTGGGACAGGGTGGACAGCCCCAGCATTTT.

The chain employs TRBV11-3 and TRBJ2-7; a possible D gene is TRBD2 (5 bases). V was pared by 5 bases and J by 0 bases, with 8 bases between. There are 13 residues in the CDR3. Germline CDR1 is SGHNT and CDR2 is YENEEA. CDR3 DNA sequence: TGTGCCAGCAGCGAGCGGAGCTCCTACGAGCAGTACTTC. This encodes CASSERSSYEQYF.

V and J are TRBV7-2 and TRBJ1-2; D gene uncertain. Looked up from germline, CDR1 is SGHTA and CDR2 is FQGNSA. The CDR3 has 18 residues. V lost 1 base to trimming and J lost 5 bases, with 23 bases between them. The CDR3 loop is CASSLGFSSPSFQYGYTF. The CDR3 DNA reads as TGTGCCAGCAGCTTAGGGTTCAGTAGCCCTTCGTTTCAGTATGGCTACACCTTC. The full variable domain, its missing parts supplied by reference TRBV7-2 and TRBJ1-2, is GAGVSQSPSNKVTEKGKDVELRCDPISGHTALYWYRQSLGQGLEFLIYFQGNSAPDKSGLPSDRFSAERTGGSVSTLTIQRTQQEDSAVYLCASSLGFSSPSFQYGYTFGSGTRLTVV.

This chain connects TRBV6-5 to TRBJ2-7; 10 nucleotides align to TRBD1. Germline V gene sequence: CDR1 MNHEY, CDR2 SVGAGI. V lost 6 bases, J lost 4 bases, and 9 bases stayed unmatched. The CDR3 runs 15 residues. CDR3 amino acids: CASRVGDRGSYEQYF. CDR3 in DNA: TGTGCCAGCAGGGTAGGGGACAGGGGATCATACGAGCAGTACTTC.

CDR3 loop: CASRTPDRSWDEQFF. The CDR3, as DNA: TGCGCCAGCAGAACTCCGGACAGGTCTTGGGATGAGCAGTTCTTC. The rearrangement joins TRBV5-1 to TRBJ2-1; the match to TRBD1 covers 7 bases. The CDR3 runs 15 residues. V dropped 5 bases and J dropped 8; count of bases not matched to a gene: 13. Germline-derived CDR1 and CDR2 are SGHRS and YFSETQ.

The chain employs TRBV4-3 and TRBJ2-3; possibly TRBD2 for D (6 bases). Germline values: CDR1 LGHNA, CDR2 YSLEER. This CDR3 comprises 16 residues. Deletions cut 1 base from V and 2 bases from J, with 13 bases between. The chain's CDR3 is CASSQVLARATDTQYF. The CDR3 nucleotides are TGCGCCAGCAGCCAAGTGCTAGCGCGGGCCACAGATACGCAGTATTTT.

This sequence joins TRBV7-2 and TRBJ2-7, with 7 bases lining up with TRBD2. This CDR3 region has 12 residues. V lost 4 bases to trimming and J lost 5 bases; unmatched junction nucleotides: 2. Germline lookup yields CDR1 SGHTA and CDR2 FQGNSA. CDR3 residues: CASSWAGDEQYF. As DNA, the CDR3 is TGTGCCAGCAGCTGGGCGGGGGACGAGCAGTACTTC. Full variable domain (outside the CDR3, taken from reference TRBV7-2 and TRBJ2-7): GAGVSQSPSNKVTEKGKDVELRCDPISGHTALYWYRQSLGQGLEFLIYFQGNSAPDKSGLPSDRFSAERTGGSVSTLTIQRTQQEDSAVYLCASSWAGDEQYFGPGTRLTVT.

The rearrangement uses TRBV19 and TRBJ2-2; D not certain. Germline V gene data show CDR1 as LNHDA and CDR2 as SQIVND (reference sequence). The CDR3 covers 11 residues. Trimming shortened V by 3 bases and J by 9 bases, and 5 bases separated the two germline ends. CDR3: CASSIDRELFF. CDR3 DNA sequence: TGTGCCAGTAGTATTGACCGGGAGCTGTTTTTT.